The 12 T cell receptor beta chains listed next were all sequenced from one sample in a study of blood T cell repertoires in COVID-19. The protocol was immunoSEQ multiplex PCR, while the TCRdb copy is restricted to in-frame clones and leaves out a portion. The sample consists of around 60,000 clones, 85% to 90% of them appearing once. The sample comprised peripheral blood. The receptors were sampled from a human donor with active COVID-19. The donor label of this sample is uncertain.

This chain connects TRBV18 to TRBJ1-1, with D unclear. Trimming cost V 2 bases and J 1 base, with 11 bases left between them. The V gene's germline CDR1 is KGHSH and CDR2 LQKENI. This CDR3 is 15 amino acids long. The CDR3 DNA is TGTGCCAGCTCACCAAAACGGCAGGAGAACACTGAAGCTTTCTTT. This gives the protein CASSPKRQENTEAFF.

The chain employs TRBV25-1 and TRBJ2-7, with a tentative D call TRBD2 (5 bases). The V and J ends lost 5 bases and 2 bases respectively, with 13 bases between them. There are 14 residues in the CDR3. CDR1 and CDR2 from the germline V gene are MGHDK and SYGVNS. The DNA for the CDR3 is TGTGCCAGCAGTCGAGAGGACGGGGCCTACGAGCAGTACTTC. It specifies CASSREDGAYEQYF.

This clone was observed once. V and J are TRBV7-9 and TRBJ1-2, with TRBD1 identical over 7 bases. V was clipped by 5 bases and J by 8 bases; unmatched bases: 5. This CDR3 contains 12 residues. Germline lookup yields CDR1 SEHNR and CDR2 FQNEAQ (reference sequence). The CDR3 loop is CASSPDRWGYTF. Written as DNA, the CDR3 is TGTGCCAGCAGCCCGGACAGGTGGGGCTACACCTTC.

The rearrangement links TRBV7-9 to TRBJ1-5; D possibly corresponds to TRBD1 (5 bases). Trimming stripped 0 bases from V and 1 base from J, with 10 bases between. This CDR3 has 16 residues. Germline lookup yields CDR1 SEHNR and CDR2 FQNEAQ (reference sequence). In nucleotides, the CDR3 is TGTGCCAGCAGCTTAGCGATGGGGCGGAGCAATCAGCCCCAGCATTTT. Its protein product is CASSLAMGRSNQPQHF.

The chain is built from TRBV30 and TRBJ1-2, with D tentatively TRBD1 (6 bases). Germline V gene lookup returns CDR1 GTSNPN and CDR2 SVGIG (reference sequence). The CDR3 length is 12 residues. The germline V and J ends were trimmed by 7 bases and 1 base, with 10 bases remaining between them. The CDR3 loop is CAYEQGNYGYTF. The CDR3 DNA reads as TGTGCCTACGAACAGGGTAACTATGGCTACACCTTC.

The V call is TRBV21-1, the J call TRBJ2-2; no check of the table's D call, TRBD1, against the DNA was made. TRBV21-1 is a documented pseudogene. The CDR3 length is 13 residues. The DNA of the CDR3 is TGTGCCGGACAGTTCGCGAACACCGGGGAGCTGTTTTTT. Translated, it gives CAGQFANTGELFF.

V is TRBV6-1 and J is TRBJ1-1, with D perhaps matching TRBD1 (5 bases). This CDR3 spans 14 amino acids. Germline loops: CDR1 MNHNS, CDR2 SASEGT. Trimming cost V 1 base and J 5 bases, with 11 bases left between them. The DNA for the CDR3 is TGTGCCAGCAGTGAAGGGGGCGGGAAGACTGAAGCTTTCTTT. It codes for CASSEGGGKTEAFF.

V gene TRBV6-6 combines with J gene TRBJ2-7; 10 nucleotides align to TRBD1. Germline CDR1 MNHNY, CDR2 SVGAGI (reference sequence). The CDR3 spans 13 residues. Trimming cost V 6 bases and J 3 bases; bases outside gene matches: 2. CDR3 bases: TGTGCCAGCAGGGGGACAGGGGTCTACGAGCAGTACTTC. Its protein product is CASRGTGVYEQYF.

The CDR3 DNA follows: TGTGCCAGCAGCGGTGGAGGGACAGGATACGAGCAGTACTTC. It translates to CASSGGGTGYEQYF. The chain couples TRBV9 to TRBJ2-7; the match to TRBD1 covers 8 bases. The CDR3 spans 14 residues. The J segment lost 4 bases and the V segment lost 3 bases, leaving 6 bases of the junction unmatched. Germline V gene sequence: CDR1 SGDLS, CDR2 YYNGEE.

The CDR3 reads CASSLGLAVRQYF. The CDR3 coding sequence is TGTGCCAGCAGCTTAGGACTAGCGGTACGGCAGTACTTC. This chain joins TRBV7-2 and TRBJ2-7; the match to TRBD2 covers 9 bases. This CDR3 is built from 13 residues. Germline V gene lookup returns CDR1 SGHTA and CDR2 FQGNSA. Trimming took 1 base from V and 9 from J; bases not matched to a gene: 4. Drawing the rest from reference TRBV7-2 and TRBJ2-7, the complete variable domain is GAGVSQSPSNKVTEKGKDVELRCDPISGHTALYWYRQSLGQGLEFLIYFQGNSAPDKSGLPSDRFSAERTGGSVSTLTIQRTQQEDSAVYLCASSLGLAVRQYFGPGTRLTVT.

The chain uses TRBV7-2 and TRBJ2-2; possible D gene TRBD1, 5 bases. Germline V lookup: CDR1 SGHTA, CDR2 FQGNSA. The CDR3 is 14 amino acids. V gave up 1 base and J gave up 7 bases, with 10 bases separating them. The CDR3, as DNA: TGTGCCAGCAGCTTAGAATTGGGGCTCGGGGAGCTGTTTTTT. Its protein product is CASSLELGLGELFF.

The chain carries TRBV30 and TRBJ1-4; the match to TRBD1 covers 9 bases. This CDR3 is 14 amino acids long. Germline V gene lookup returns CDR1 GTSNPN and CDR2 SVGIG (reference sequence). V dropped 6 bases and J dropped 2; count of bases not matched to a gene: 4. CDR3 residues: CACQQGATNEKLFF. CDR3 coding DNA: TGTGCCTGTCAACAGGGGGCGACTAATGAAAAACTGTTTTTT. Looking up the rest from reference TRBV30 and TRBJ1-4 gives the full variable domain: SQTIHQWPATLVQPVGSPLSLECTVEGTSNPNLYWYRQAAGRGLQLLFYSVGIGQISSEVPQNLSASRPQDRQFILSSKKLLLSDSGFYLCACQQGATNEKLFFGSGTQLSVL.